The sample holds a few counts of the clone carrying this TCR beta chain. Antigen unknown. Trimming at V came to 4 bases and at J to 5 bases, leaving 2 bases not matched to a gene. Germline assignment: CDR1 MDHEN and CDR2 SYDVKM. CDR3 size: 14 residues. The data were obtained in a study of early T cells in non-severe SARS-CoV-2 infection. Study findings and constraints: Anti-spike CD8 responses were favored by VDJdb matching, which missed private and CD4 specificities.

Each cDNA molecule carried a unique molecular identifier. TCRdb used MiXCR to reprocess the 5' RACE reads, holding one entry per CDR3 protein. The sample gives 79,000 or so distinct CDR3 sequences, roughly 13% of which show up once; around 1.2% is in the top ten. Specimen: whole blood. This TCR was recovered from an adult who was a healthcare worker with PCR-confirmed SARS-CoV-2 infection or an uninfected control (not recorded which). This chain joins TRBV28 and TRBJ2-2; 9 bases line up with TRBD1. The CDR3 protein is CASSYDRGTGELFF. In nucleotides, the CDR3 is TGTGCCAGCAGTTACGACAGGGGGACCGGGGAGCTGTTTTTT.